The clone carrying this T cell receptor beta chain was seen more than once but under ten times. This record belongs to a study of blood T cell repertoires in COVID-19. Background on the study: From the United States, Italy and Spain came samples of acute and convalescent COVID-19. PBMCs, B-cell-depleted T cells, or T cells provided the cDNA or gDNA that made up the material.

CDR3 length equals 12 residues. Trimming removed 8 bases at V and 4 bases at J, with 11 bases between. Germline V CDR1 and CDR2: SNHLY, FYNNEI. In the source study's methods: Nucleated cell number was recorded as an estimate derived from reference gene primer amplification. The assay was immunoSEQ multiplex PCR, and TCRdb's table has in-frame clones only and misses some. V, J and clone size are those of that table, while D and trimming were read from the DNA. The sample has about 180,000 clones; around 88% are singletons. This receptor was taken from a woman in her 30s with acute or convalescent COVID-19. The rearrangement joins TRBV2 to TRBJ1-2; tentatively, D is TRBD1 (5 bases). The sequenced sample consisted of peripheral blood. Written as DNA, the CDR3 is TGTGCCAGCCGATCGGACACCTATGGCTACACCTTC. Translated: CASRSDTYGYTF.